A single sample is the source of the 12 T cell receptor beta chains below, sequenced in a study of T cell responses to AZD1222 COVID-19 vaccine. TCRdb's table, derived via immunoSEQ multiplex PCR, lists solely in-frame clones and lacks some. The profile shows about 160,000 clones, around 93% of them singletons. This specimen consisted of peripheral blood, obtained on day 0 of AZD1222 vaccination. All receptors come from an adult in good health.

The CDR3 protein is CASSNRQGGIGETQYF. The CDR3 nucleotides read TGTGCCAGCTCAAATCGACAGGGCGGGATCGGTGAGACCCAGTACTTC. This rearrangement joins TRBV18 to TRBJ2-5; tentatively, D is TRBD1 (7 bases). In germline, CDR1 is KGHSH, CDR2 LQKENI. The V and J ends lost 5 bases and 5 bases respectively, with 21 bases between them. The CDR3 length is 16 residues.

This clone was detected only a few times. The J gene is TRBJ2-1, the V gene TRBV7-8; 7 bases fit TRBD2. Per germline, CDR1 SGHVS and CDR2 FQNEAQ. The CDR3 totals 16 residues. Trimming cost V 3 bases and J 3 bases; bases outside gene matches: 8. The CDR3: CASSFRREEVYNEQFF. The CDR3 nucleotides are TGTGCCAGCAGCTTTCGACGGGAGGAGGTCTACAATGAGCAGTTCTTC. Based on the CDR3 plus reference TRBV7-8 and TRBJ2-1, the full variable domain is GAGVSQSPRYKVAKRGQDVALRCDPISGHVSLFWYQQALGQGPEFLTYFQNEAQLDKSGLPSDRFFAERPEGSVSTLKIQRTQQEDSAVYLCASSFRREEVYNEQFFGPGTRLTVL.

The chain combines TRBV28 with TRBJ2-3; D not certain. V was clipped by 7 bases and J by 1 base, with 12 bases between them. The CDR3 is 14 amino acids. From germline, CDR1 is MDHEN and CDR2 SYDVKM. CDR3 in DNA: TGTGCCAGCAAAAAAGATGAGGGCACAGATACGCAGTATTTT. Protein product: CASKKDEGTDTQYF.

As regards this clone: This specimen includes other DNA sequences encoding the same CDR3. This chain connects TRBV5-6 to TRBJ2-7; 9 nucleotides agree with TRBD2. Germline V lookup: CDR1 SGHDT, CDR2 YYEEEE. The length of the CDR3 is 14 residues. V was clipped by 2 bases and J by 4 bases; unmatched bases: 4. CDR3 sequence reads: CASSFPGLAYEQYF. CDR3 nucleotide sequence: TGTGCCAGCAGCTTCCCGGGACTAGCTTACGAGCAGTACTTC.

CDR3 protein: CASSMLTEAFF. Written as DNA, the CDR3 is TGTGCCAGTAGTATGCTTACTGAAGCTTTCTTT. This chain joins TRBV19 and TRBJ1-1; D unresolved. This CDR3 is built from 11 residues. Looked up from germline, CDR1 is LNHDA and CDR2 is SQIVND (reference sequence). Trimming cost V 3 bases and J 5 bases, with 4 bases left between them.

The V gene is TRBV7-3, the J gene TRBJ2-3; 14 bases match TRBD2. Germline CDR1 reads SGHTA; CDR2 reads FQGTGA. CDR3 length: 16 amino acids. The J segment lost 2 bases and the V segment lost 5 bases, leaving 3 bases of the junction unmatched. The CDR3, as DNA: TGTGCCAGCAGCCGGGGACTAGCGGGAGTCACAGATACGCAGTATTTT. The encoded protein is CASSRGLAGVTDTQYF. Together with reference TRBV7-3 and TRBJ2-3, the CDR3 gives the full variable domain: GAGVSQTPSNKVTEKGKYVELRCDPISGHTALYWYRQSLGQGPEFLIYFQGTGAADDSGLPNDRFFAVRPEGSVSTLKIQRTERGDSAVYLCASSRGLAGVTDTQYFGPGTRLTVL.

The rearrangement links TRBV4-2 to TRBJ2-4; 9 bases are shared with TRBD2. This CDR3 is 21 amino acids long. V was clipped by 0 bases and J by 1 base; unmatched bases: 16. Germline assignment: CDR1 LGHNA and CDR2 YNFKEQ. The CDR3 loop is CASSQDLGLAGNIGAKNIQYF. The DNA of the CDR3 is TGTGCCAGCAGCCAAGATCTTGGGCTAGCGGGGAATATCGGGGCCAAAAACATTCAGTACTTC.

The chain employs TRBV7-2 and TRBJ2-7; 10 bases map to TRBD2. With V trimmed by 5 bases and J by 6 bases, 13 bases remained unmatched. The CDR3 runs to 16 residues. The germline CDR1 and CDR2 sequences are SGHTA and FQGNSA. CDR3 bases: TGTGCCAGCAGCCCTCGCCCGGGACTAGCGAGGGGCGAGCAGTACTTC. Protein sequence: CASSPRPGLARGEQYF.

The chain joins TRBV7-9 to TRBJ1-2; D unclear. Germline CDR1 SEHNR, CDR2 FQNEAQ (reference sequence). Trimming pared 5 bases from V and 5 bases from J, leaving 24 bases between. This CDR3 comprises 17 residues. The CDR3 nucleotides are TGTGCCAGCAGCCCTTCCCCCCTCACCAATTCCCTTTATGGCTACACCTTC. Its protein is CASSPSPLTNSLYGYTF.

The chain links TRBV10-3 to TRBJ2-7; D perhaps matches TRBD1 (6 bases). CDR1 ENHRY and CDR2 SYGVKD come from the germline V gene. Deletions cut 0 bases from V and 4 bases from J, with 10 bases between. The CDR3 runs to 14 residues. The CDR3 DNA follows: TGTGCCATCAGTGAGTCGACAGGAGTTTACGAGCAGTACTTC. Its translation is CAISESTGVYEQYF.

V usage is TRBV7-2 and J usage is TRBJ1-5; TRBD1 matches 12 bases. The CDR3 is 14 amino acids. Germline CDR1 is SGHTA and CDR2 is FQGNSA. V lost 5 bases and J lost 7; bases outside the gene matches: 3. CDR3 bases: TGTGCCAGCAGCCCGGGACAGGGGGCGCAGCCCCAGCATTTT. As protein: CASSPGQGAQPQHF.

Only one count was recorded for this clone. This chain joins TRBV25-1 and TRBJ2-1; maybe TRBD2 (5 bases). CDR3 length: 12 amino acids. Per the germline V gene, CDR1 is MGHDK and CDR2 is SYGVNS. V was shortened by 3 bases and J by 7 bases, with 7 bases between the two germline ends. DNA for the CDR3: TGTGCCAGCAGTGAGCCGGGGAATGAGCAGTTCTTC. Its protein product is CASSEPGNEQFF.